This T cell receptor (beta chain) was profiled in a study of CD8 T cells in ankylosing spondylitis. Study results and limitations: There was a TCR beta motif, made of several highly homologous variants, that appeared characteristic of ankylosing spondylitis blood. Past research had described some motif variants in reactive arthritis synovial fluid and blood.

MiXCR, applied by TCRdb to the 5' RACE reads, yields one record per CDR3 protein. Altogether 500,000 to 550,000 distinct CDR3 sequences are present, approximately 12% being singletons, with the ten largest covering about 6.8%. On this clonotype: The antigen is unknown.

What was sequenced was blood, either unsorted or a sorted T cell fraction (not recorded which). The receptor was isolated from a male donor with ankylosing spondylitis.

Here the CDR3 reads CASGGQGPQTQYF. CDR3 DNA: TGTGCCAGCGGGGGACAGGGCCCACAGACCCAGTACTTC. The chain couples TRBV7-2 to TRBJ2-5, with 9 bases fitting TRBD1. Germline CDR1 reads SGHTA; CDR2 reads FQGNSA. The length of the CDR3 is 13 residues. Trimming removed 8 bases from V and 6 bases from J; junction bases left unmatched: 7.